The 5 T cell receptor beta chains below come from one sample, sequenced in a study of blood T cells in healthy people across ages. The second PCR ran about 6 to 11 cycles with a sample-barcoded 5' primer and J-beta primers. TCRdb reprocessed the 5' RACE reads via MiXCR and lists one record per CDR3 protein. Found here are 600,000 or so distinct CDR3 sequences, around 21% of them singletons; the top ten hold 3% to 4%. Specimen: blood. These receptors originate from a man between 65 and 85 years old in good health.

The chain links TRBV12-5 to TRBJ2-1, with 8 bases fitting TRBD2. The germline CDR1 and CDR2 sequences are LGHNT and FRNRAP. Trimming removed 4 bases from V and 5 bases from J; junction bases left unmatched: 13. CDR3 length: 17 residues. CDR3 sequence (DNA): TGTGCTAGTGGTTCGCCCCTGGGCCTAGCGGGTGACAATGAGCAGTTCTTC. This gives the protein CASGSPLGLAGDNEQFF.

The gene calls are TRBV28 and TRBJ2-3; D is perhaps TRBD1 or TRBD2 (5 bases each). V was trimmed by 2 bases and J by 4 bases, leaving 19 bases between them. The CDR3 is 17 amino acids. Germline V gene data show CDR1 as MDHEN and CDR2 as SYDVKM. This CDR3 reads CASSLDGAGPIADTQYF. In DNA form, the CDR3 reads TGTGCCAGCAGTTTAGACGGGGCCGGCCCAATCGCAGATACGCAGTATTTT.

The chain combines TRBV5-1 with TRBJ2-3; 14 positions agree with TRBD2. The CDR3 has 16 residues. V shed 3 bases, J shed 4 bases, and the junction held 4 bases outside the gene matches. Per the germline V gene, CDR1 is SGHRS and CDR2 is YFSETQ. The CDR3 DNA sequence: TGCGCCAGCAGCTCGGGACTAGCGGGAGCTTCAGATACGCAGTATTTT. Translation: CASSSGLAGASDTQYF.

The chain couples TRBV29-1 to TRBJ2-5; 7 positions agree with TRBD2. The V and J ends lost 5 bases and 1 base, in that order; junction bases with no gene match: 1. Germline V CDR1 and CDR2: SQVTM, ANQGSEA. The CDR3 is 12 residues long. CDR3 bases: TGCAGCGTTTGCGGGAGCCAAGAGACCCAGTACTTC. Protein sequence: CSVCGSQETQYF.

This clonotype was seen a few times. The chain recombines TRBV29-1 with TRBJ2-7; D call uncertain. Looked up from germline, CDR1 is SQVTM and CDR2 is ANQGSEA. V was cut by 0 bases and J by 3 bases, with 6 bases left in between. CDR3 length: 12 residues. CDR3 sequence (DNA): TGCAGCGTTGAAGAGCCTAGCTACGAGCAGTACTTC. Its protein is CSVEEPSYEQYF.